Described below is a single T cell receptor (beta chain) sequence and its context. Its antigen is still unknown. The CDR3 consists of 16 residues. The V end was cut by 0 bases, the J end by 10 bases, with 16 bases between. In germline, CDR1 is LGHNA, CDR2 YNFKEQ. The data are from a study of cytomegalovirus exposure and HLA in healthy donors. The PCR had 60 Vbeta and 13 Jbeta primers. Data came from immunoSEQ multiplex PCR; TCRdb stores just in-frame clones and leaves some out. The repertoire holds roughly 150,000 clones, with around 80% as singletons. General study results and limits: With later analysis, a missense DCLRE1C variant became linked to TCR beta V- and J-gene trimming. In an earlier analysis, in approximately 630 donors, most V segments appeared productive either ~87% or ~30% of the time. It was reported that the classifier diagnosed cytomegalovirus status with high specificity and sensitivity in both the original and validation cohorts. Three chains linked to CMV were shown in vitro to be specific for CMV antigens.

This clonotype was obtained from a male donor in good health and CMV-seronegative. Source material: PBMCs. The chain has TRBV4-2 and TRBJ1-6; possibly TRBD1 for D (6 bases). CDR3: CASSQEINQGRSPLHF. The CDR3 DNA reads TGTGCCAGCAGCCAAGAAATAAACCAGGGGCGGTCACCCCTCCACTTT.